What follows are 17 T cell receptor beta chains derived from one specimen sequenced in a study of early T cells in non-severe SARS-CoV-2 infection. From the 5' RACE reads, TCRdb called clonotypes with MiXCR, one entry per CDR3 protein. The sample has about 50,000 distinct CDR3 sequences; 5.5% to 6.5% are singletons. Specimen: whole blood, collected at baseline. All receptors come from an adult who was a healthcare worker with PCR-confirmed SARS-CoV-2 infection or an uninfected control (not recorded which).

This clonotype was seen at least ten times. The gene calls are TRBV7-2 and TRBJ1-5; no definite D call. This CDR3 is 13 amino acids long. Germline assignment: CDR1 SGHTA and CDR2 FQGNSA. Trimming took 5 bases from V and 4 from J, leaving 9 bases between them. The CDR3 here is CASSTQPNQPQHF. DNA for the CDR3: TGTGCCAGCAGCACCCAGCCTAATCAGCCCCAGCATTTT.

This clonotype was seen a handful of times. The chain carries TRBV12-3 or TRBV12-4 and TRBJ1-2; TRBD1 aligns across 9 bases. The CDR3 has 14 amino acids. V was pared by 5 bases and J by 8 bases, with 9 bases of the junction left unmatched. CDR3 nucleotide sequence: TGTGCCAGCAGTATTTCACAGGGGGCGGGCGGCTACACCTTC. Translating it yields CASSISQGAGGYTF.

This clonotype was detected only a few times. This chain links TRBV6-5 with TRBJ2-3; 8 bases are shared with TRBD1. V trimming: 6 bases; J trimming: 3 bases; junction bases outside the gene matches: 11. CDR1 is MNHEY, CDR2 SVGAGI, per germline. The CDR3 extends over 16 amino acids. The CDR3 spells CASSRVGQGRTDTQYF. In nucleotides, the CDR3 is TGTGCCAGCAGCCGAGTCGGACAGGGAAGAACAGATACGCAGTATTTT.

The rearrangement joins TRBV20-1 to TRBJ2-1; D not certain. Germline CDR1 is DFQATT and CDR2 is SNEGSKA (reference sequence). V lost 5 bases and J 10 bases, leaving 21 bases between the germline ends. CDR3 length equals 14 residues. The CDR3 loop is CSAPAQPEPREQFF. In DNA form, the CDR3 reads TGCAGTGCTCCCGCTCAACCGGAGCCTCGGGAGCAGTTCTTC.

The V gene is TRBV18, the J gene TRBJ1-1; a weak D match, TRBD1 (6 bases). This CDR3 has 17 residues. The germline V gene encodes CDR1 KGHSH and CDR2 LQKENI. V was pared by 3 bases and J by 4 bases, with 21 bases between. CDR3 coding DNA: TGTGCCAGCTCACCTCAAGGGGGTCCATATGCGAGCACTGAAGCTTTCTTT. Translation gives CASSPQGGPYASTEAFF.

In this sample, this clonotype turned up a few times. V is TRBV28 and J is TRBJ2-3, with 8 nucleotides matching TRBD1. Germline lookup yields CDR1 MDHEN and CDR2 SYDVKM. V dropped 2 bases and J dropped 4; count of bases not matched to a gene: 5. The CDR3 runs 15 residues. DNA for the CDR3: TGTGCCAGCAGTTTACAGGGGGCGGCGGCAGATACGCAGTATTTT. Translation gives CASSLQGAAADTQYF.

This clonotype was seen at least ten times. The genes are TRBV20-1 and TRBJ1-2; D is unresolved. V lost 0 bases and J 8 bases, leaving 13 bases between the germline ends. The CDR3 is 13 amino acids. Germline loops: CDR1 DFQATT, CDR2 SNEGSKA (reference sequence). In DNA, the CDR3 is TGCAGTGCTAGAGAGTTAGACACGCGGGGCTACACCTTC. Residues: CSARELDTRGYTF.

J is TRBJ2-1 and V is TRBV29-1; 12 positions match TRBD1. Germline CDR1 and CDR2: SQVTM and ANQGSEA. V trimming: 5 bases; J trimming: 10 bases; junction bases outside the gene matches: 6. The CDR3 is made up of 13 amino acids. The CDR3 bases are TGCAGCGTTAGGGACAGGGGGCTCCGAGAGCAGTTCTTC. It encodes CSVRDRGLREQFF.

This clonotype was observed many times. This chain uses TRBV12-3 or TRBV12-4 with TRBJ2-5, with 10 bases that match TRBD2. V shed 5 bases and J 4 bases; nucleotides not matched to a gene: 13. There are 17 residues in the CDR3. CDR3 nucleotides: TGTGCCAGCAGTATCAAGCGGGGGGGCGAGCTGGTAGAGACCCAGTACTTC. It encodes CASSIKRGGELVETQYF.

This clonotype occurred many times. J is TRBJ2-1 and V is TRBV6-5; possible D gene TRBD2, 5 bases. This CDR3 region has 16 residues. The germline V gene has CDR1 MNHEY and CDR2 SVGAGI. V shed 6 bases and J shed 4 bases, with 19 bases lying between them. Written as DNA, the CDR3 is TGTGCCAGCAGAAGAACTAGTCGGGTCGAATACAATGAGCAGTTCTTC. Amino acids: CASRRTSRVEYNEQFF.

This clonotype has at least ten counts. The CDR3 region is CASSQGGTNAYSYEQYF. In nucleotides, the CDR3 is TGCGCCAGCAGCCAAGGTGGGACTAACGCCTACTCCTACGAGCAGTACTTC. The chain uses TRBV4-1 and TRBJ2-7; 7 bases align to TRBD2. Losses at the gene ends were 1 base for V and 0 bases for J; bases not matched to a gene: 9. This CDR3 has 17 residues. Germline V gene data show CDR1 as MGHRA and CDR2 as YSYEKL.

This clonotype was observed a handful of times. V and J are TRBV7-9 and TRBJ2-7, with a tentative D call TRBD1 (5 bases). Germline-derived CDR1 and CDR2 are SEHNR and FQNEAQ (reference sequence). The CDR3 has 14 amino acids. V lost 6 bases, J lost 0 bases, and 12 bases lay in between. Here the CDR3 DNA reads TGTGCCAGCAGTTGGGGCCCGAGCTCCTACGAGCAGTACTTC. Encoded protein: CASSWGPSSYEQYF. Complete variable domain (other parts from reference TRBV7-9 and TRBJ2-7): DTGVSQNPRHKITKRGQNVTFRCDPISEHNRLYWYRQTLGQGPEFLTYFQNEAQLEKSRLLSDRFSAERPKGSFSTLEIQRTEQGDSAMYLCASSWGPSSYEQYFGPGTRLTVT.

The chain has TRBV4-3 and TRBJ2-7, with 7 bases aligning to TRBD2. The germline CDR1 and CDR2 sequences are LGHNA and YSLEER. The V segment lost 5 bases and the J segment 5 bases; nucleotides outside the gene matches: 6. The length of the CDR3 is 13 residues. The CDR3 DNA reads TGCGCCAGCAGCTCATTGGGGGGGAACGAGCAGTACTTC. This encodes CASSSLGGNEQYF.

This clonotype showed up many times. The V call is TRBV29-1, the J call TRBJ2-3, with TRBD1 as a possible D gene (6 bases). The germline V gene has CDR1 SQVTM and CDR2 ANQGSEA. This CDR3 has 14 amino acids. Trimming pared 6 bases from V and 6 bases from J, leaving 19 bases between. The CDR3 protein is CSVELQGSGDTQYF. In nucleotides, the CDR3 is TGCAGCGTAGAGCTACAGGGATCAGGGGATACGCAGTATTTT.

This clonotype was seen repeatedly, ten times or more. The chain links TRBV11-2 to TRBJ1-1; D remains ambiguous. The V end was cut by 1 base, the J end by 4 bases, with 4 bases between. The CDR3 extends over 12 amino acids. Germline CDR1 reads SGHAT; CDR2 reads FQNNGV. Written as DNA, the CDR3 is TGTGCCAGCAGCTTAGGGTTCACTGAAGCTTTCTTT. Amino acid sequence: CASSLGFTEAFF. The variable domain in full, with the rest retrieved from reference TRBV11-2 and TRBJ1-1, is EAGVAQSPRYKIIEKRQSVAFWCNPISGHATLYWYQQILGQGPKLLIQFQNNGVVDDSQLPKDRFSAERLKGVDSTLKIQPAKLEDSAVYLCASSLGFTEAFFGQGTRLTVV.

This clonotype was recorded many times. The chain carries TRBV6-1 and TRBJ2-5; 11 nucleotides match TRBD2. Germline V gene lookup returns CDR1 MNHNS and CDR2 SASEGT. The junction had 2 bases not matched to a gene; V was cut back by 3 bases and J by 2 bases. This CDR3 is built from 15 residues. CDR3 sequence: CASSEASGGQETQYF. CDR3 sequence (DNA): TGTGCCAGCAGTGAGGCTAGCGGGGGGCAAGAGACCCAGTACTTC.

This clonotype has a count of ten or more. The chain is built from TRBV6-5 and TRBJ2-1; 9 nucleotides line up with TRBD1. V trimming: 5 bases; J trimming: 4 bases; junction bases outside the gene matches: 3. The CDR3 is 14 amino acids. CDR1 is MNHEY, CDR2 SVGAGI, per germline. Here the CDR3 reads CASSAGTGYNEQFF. The CDR3 DNA follows: TGTGCCAGCAGTGCCGGGACAGGGTACAATGAGCAGTTCTTC.